Listed here are 9 T cell receptor beta chains from one sample, sequenced in a study of blood T cell repertoires in COVID-19. The protocol was immunoSEQ multiplex PCR, while the TCRdb copy is restricted to in-frame clones and leaves out a portion. The top ten hold 6.5% to 8% of the sample, which has around 300,000 clones, about 93% seen once. Sequencing was carried out using peripheral blood. Every receptor here comes from a woman aged 25 to 39 with COVID-19, enrolled during active disease.

The CDR3 loop reads CASSLETGAPFF. The CDR3 DNA reads as TGTGCCAGCAGCTTAGAGACAGGGGCACCTTTCTTT. The V gene is TRBV11-1, the J gene TRBJ1-1, with 8 nucleotides matching TRBD1. The V segment lost 1 base and the J segment 12 bases; nucleotides outside the gene matches: 4. Germline V lookup: CDR1 SGHAT, CDR2 FQDESV (reference sequence). The CDR3 has 12 amino acids.

The chain is built from TRBV20-1 and TRBJ2-1; D perhaps matches TRBD1 (5 bases). V was trimmed by 7 bases and J by 7 bases, leaving 8 bases between them. Germline V CDR1 and CDR2: DFQATT, SNEGSKA (reference sequence). This CDR3 region has 10 residues. The CDR3 spells CSVGANEQFF. The CDR3 DNA reads as TGCAGTGTTGGGGCTAATGAGCAGTTCTTC.

This chain's CDR3 is CASSWGGGALGAFF. CDR3 sequence (DNA): TGTGCCAGCAGTTGGGGGGGAGGTGCACTTGGGGCTTTCTTT. This chain joins TRBV28 and TRBJ1-1; possible D gene TRBD1, 5 bases. Germline lookup yields CDR1 MDHEN and CDR2 SYDVKM. V gave up 4 bases and J gave up 11 bases, with 20 bases separating them. CDR3 length: 14 residues.

This sequence joins TRBV28 and TRBJ1-1, with D tentatively TRBD1 (5 bases). Germline V CDR1 and CDR2: MDHEN, SYDVKM. Trimming shortened V by 3 bases and J by 4 bases, and 12 bases separated the two germline ends. The CDR3 sequence is 14 residues long. The CDR3 loop is CASSLGGEATEAFF. Written as DNA, the CDR3 is TGTGCCAGCAGTTTGGGGGGAGAGGCCACTGAAGCTTTCTTT.

This chain's CDR3 is CSVLRTSGTNEQFF. The CDR3 coding sequence is TGCAGCGTACTCCGGACTAGCGGGACCAATGAGCAGTTCTTC. J is TRBJ2-1 and V is TRBV29-1; 12 nucleotides line up with TRBD2. Per the germline V gene, CDR1 is SQVTM and CDR2 is ANQGSEA. V shed 6 bases, J shed 6 bases, and the junction held 6 bases outside the gene matches. This CDR3 spans 14 amino acids.

The V gene is TRBV6-6, the J gene TRBJ1-1; no clear D. The CDR3 is 13 residues long. Trimming took 2 bases from V and 4 from J, leaving 8 bases between them. In germline, CDR1 is MNHNY, CDR2 SVGAGI (reference sequence). CDR3 bases: TGTGCCAGCAGTTACGGGCCTGCCACTGAAGCTTTCTTT. Protein: CASSYGPATEAFF.

The chain couples TRBV7-9 to TRBJ1-5; D not certain. Trimming left V 1 base short and J 7 bases short, with 8 bases between. The germline gives CDR1 SEHNR, CDR2 FQNEAQ (reference sequence). The CDR3 sequence is 13 residues long. CDR3 DNA: TGTGCCAGCAGCTTAGGAACTGAGCAGCCCCAGCATTTT. Protein: CASSLGTEQPQHF.

This clone was observed once. The chain recombines TRBV29-1 with TRBJ2-1, with 9 bases fitting TRBD2. V dropped 1 base and J dropped 2; count of bases not matched to a gene: 3. Germline V lookup: CDR1 SQVTM, CDR2 ANQGSEA. The CDR3 loop spans 15 amino acids. The CDR3 region has the DNA TGCAGCGTTGAAGGGGGACTAGCAACCTACAATGAGCAGTTCTTC. It specifies CSVEGGLATYNEQFF.

The V and J genes are TRBV29-1 and TRBJ1-1; D not resolved. With 5 bases removed from V and 6 bases from J, the gap between germline ends came to 7 bases. Germline V lookup: CDR1 SQVTM, CDR2 ANQGSEA. This CDR3 contains 10 residues. The CDR3 nucleotides are TGCAGCGTTTACGGTGCTGAAGCTTTCTTT. Its protein product is CSVYGAEAFF.